This TCR beta chain was recorded in a study of CD8 T cells in Susac syndrome. Random hexamers were used to reverse transcribe an amount of roughly 0.5 to 1 ug RNA. TCRdb analysed the immunoSEQ multiplex PCR reads with MiXCR anew, one entry per CDR3 protein. The repertoire holds a few hundred thousand distinct CDR3 sequences, 90% to 95% seen once, with roughly 0.07% in the top ten. The CDR3 consists of 14 residues. From germline, CDR1 is SGHTS and CDR2 YDEGEE. The V gene lost 6 bases and the J gene lost 4 bases, with 14 bases spanning the gap. The chain is built from TRBV5-8 and TRBJ1-5, with a weak D call TRBD1 (5 bases). Specimen: CD4+ T cells from PBMCs. This TCR was recovered from a human donor with multiple sclerosis. The CDR3 spells CASNPWGSNQPQHF. Written as DNA, the CDR3 is TGTGCCAGCAACCCTTGGGGCAGTAATCAGCCCCAGCATTTT. Full variable domain (outside the CDR3, taken from reference TRBV5-8 and TRBJ1-5): EAGVTQSPTHLIKTRGQQATLRCSPISGHTSVYWYQQALGLGLQFLLWYDEGEERNRGNFPPRFSGRQFPNYSSELNVNALELEDSALYLCASNPWGSNQPQHFGDGTRLSIL.